The present T cell receptor (beta chain) was sequenced within a study of shared clonotypes between healthy human individuals. TCRdb's table, derived via immunoSEQ multiplex PCR, lists solely in-frame clones and lacks some. This table has about 2.4 million clones, around 90% appearing once. Trimming removed 3 bases at V and 3 bases at J, with 15 bases between. Germline CDR1 SGHRS, CDR2 YFSETQ. The length of the CDR3 is 16 residues. The rearrangement uses TRBV5-1 and TRBJ2-2; D call uncertain. The sample comprised naive CD4+ T cells sorted from blood. Subset defined: CD45RA+ positively selected. This sequence was found in a man aged 18-30 years in good health. DNA of the CDR3: TGCGCCAGCAGCTCCCAACCTCTAGGAGACACCGGGGAGCTGTTTTTT. Its protein is CASSSQPLGDTGELFF.